This T cell receptor beta chain was profiled in a study of shared clonotypes between healthy human individuals. The CDR3 totals 15 residues. Germline V gene sequence: CDR1 SGHRS, CDR2 YFSETQ. V lost 3 bases, J lost 5 bases, and 10 bases stayed unmatched. In the original analysis: Quality scores were absent from the junction-only immunoSEQ sequences, so filtering differed. Using immunoSEQ multiplex PCR, the repertoire was profiled, and TCRdb retains in-frame clones only, with some absent. From that table come the V and J calls and clone size; the DNA was used to work out D and trimming. The data hold around 2.5 million clones, with over 85% observed a single time.

The chain has TRBV5-1 and TRBJ2-5; TRBD1 agrees at 7 bases. The sample consisted of naive CD4+ T cells from PBMCs. Described subset: CD45RA+ positively selected. This TCR derives from a young man in good health. Some clones in this sample may be carry-over from other donors' samples. The CDR3 here is CASSSGQPRAETQYF. CDR3 in DNA: TGCGCCAGCAGCTCGGGACAGCCCCGAGCCGAGACCCAGTACTTC.